This TCR beta chain was documented in a study of shared clonotypes between healthy human individuals. Sequencing used immunoSEQ multiplex PCR; TCRdb keeps in-frame clones, though not all of them. The sample records about 2.3 million clones, approximately 93% being singletons. Participating donors were healthy, HIV-negative adults free of recent acute infections or vaccinations. The germline V gene has CDR1 LGHNA and CDR2 YSLEER. V was cut by 0 bases and J by 4 bases, with 6 bases left in between. There are 13 residues in the CDR3. The chain joins TRBV4-3 to TRBJ1-1; D remains unclear. The source material was naive CD4+ T cells from PBMCs. Indicated subset: CD45RA+ positively selected. This TCR was sampled from a man younger than 30 in good health. Some clones in this sample may be carry-over from other donors' samples. The CDR3 spells CASSQELATEAFF. The CDR3, as DNA: TGCGCCAGCAGCCAAGAACTGGCCACTGAAGCTTTCTTT.